These 24 T cell receptor beta chains share one sample of origin, sequenced in a study of blood T cell repertoires in COVID-19. Repertoires were generated with immunoSEQ multiplex PCR, while TCRdb's copy carries only in-frame clones and drops some. The sample contains tens of thousands of clones, over 70% of which appear only once. Sequences were obtained from peripheral blood. The receptors were sampled from a woman aged 70-85 years with active or convalescent COVID-19.

This chain joins TRBV28 and TRBJ2-1; D ambiguous. The CDR3 totals 14 residues. CDR1 and CDR2 (germline): MDHEN, SYDVKM. Trimming removed 2 bases at V and 10 bases at J, with 15 bases between. DNA for the CDR3: TGTGCCAGCAGTTTACCACGCGGCGCTCAGGAGCAGTTCTTC. Its translation is CASSLPRGAQEQFF.

The J gene is TRBJ1-4, the V gene TRBV3-1 (or the pseudogene TRBV3-2); weak D call: TRBD1 (5 bases). Germline V lookup: CDR1 LGHDT, CDR2 YNNKEL (reference sequence). The CDR3 covers 14 residues. V was clipped by 4 bases and J by 10 bases, with 16 bases between them. In DNA form, the CDR3 reads TGTGCCAGCAGCCCCCCCGGGGGGATGGGAAAACTGTTTTTT. Protein sequence: CASSPPGGMGKLFF.

This clone was observed a handful of times. The chain joins TRBV19 to TRBJ1-2; D not resolved. Trimming cost V 7 bases and J 5 bases, with 14 bases left between them. There are 13 residues in the CDR3. Germline V gives CDR1 LNHDA, CDR2 SQIVND (reference sequence). CDR3 amino acids: CASTRGGLYGYTF. DNA of the CDR3: TGTGCCAGTACCCGGGGAGGGCTATATGGCTACACCTTC.

The chain carries TRBV6-6 and TRBJ2-7; 8 nucleotides align to TRBD2. The CDR3 has 13 residues. The V gene's germline CDR1 is MNHNY and CDR2 SVGAGI (reference sequence). Trimming took 4 bases from V and 11 from J; bases not matched to a gene: 10. CDR3 in DNA: TGTGCCAGCAGTTTCTACCCCGGGAGGGCGGAGTACTTC. Its translation is CASSFYPGRAEYF.

V and J are TRBV24-1 and TRBJ1-5; possibly TRBD1 for D (5 bases). The germline gives CDR1 KGHDR, CDR2 SFDVKD. Between the trimmed V and J ends, which lost 8 bases and 3 bases, there was a span of 10 bases. The CDR3 runs to 13 residues. CDR3 nucleotides: TGTGCCACCACGGAGGGACCCAATCAGCCCCAGCATTTT. This encodes CATTEGPNQPQHF.

The chain uses TRBV30 and TRBJ1-4, with a tentative D call TRBD1 (5 bases). Trimming stripped 4 bases from V and 2 bases from J, with 14 bases between. From germline, CDR1 is GTSNPN and CDR2 SVGIG (reference sequence). This CDR3 is built from 15 residues. In DNA, the CDR3 is TGTGCCTGGAAAAGACCGGGACTGACTAATGAAAAACTGTTTTTT. This encodes CAWKRPGLTNEKLFF.

The rearrangement joins TRBV9 to TRBJ1-4; D remains unclear. Trimming removed 4 bases at V and 6 bases at J, with 10 bases between. In germline, CDR1 is SGDLS, CDR2 YYNGEE. This CDR3 has 13 residues. CDR3 DNA sequence: TGTGCCAGCAGCAGAGGCCCGCATGAAAAACTGTTTTTT. Protein: CASSRGPHEKLFF.

This clone was observed once. The chain carries TRBV18 and TRBJ2-7, with 9 bases identical to TRBD1. J gave up 2 bases and V 3 bases, and 5 bases lay outside the gene matches. CDR1 is KGHSH, CDR2 LQKENI, per germline. The CDR3 runs 15 residues. CDR3 in amino acids: CASSPWTGDTYEQYF. The CDR3 nucleotides read TGTGCCAGCTCACCTTGGACAGGGGATACCTACGAGCAGTACTTC.

The rearrangement links TRBV6-5 to TRBJ1-4, with 7 positions matching TRBD1. CDR1 and CDR2 from the germline V gene are MNHEY and SVGAGI. This CDR3 region has 14 residues. The V segment lost 5 bases and the J segment 8 bases; nucleotides outside the gene matches: 8. The CDR3 loop reads CASSKTGTGEKLFF. The CDR3 region has the DNA TGTGCCAGCAGTAAGACAGGGACGGGGGAAAAACTGTTTTTT.

The chain joins TRBV29-1 to TRBJ1-2; 7 bases are a match to TRBD1. The junction had 7 bases not matched to a gene; V was cut back by 6 bases and J by 6 bases. Germline V gives CDR1 SQVTM, CDR2 ANQGSEA. The CDR3 totals 12 residues. DNA of the CDR3: TGCAGCGTATCCGGGACAGAGGATGGCTACACCTTC. It codes for CSVSGTEDGYTF.

This clone was detected only once. The V call is TRBV4-3, the J call TRBJ2-1; the D gene is possibly TRBD1 (5 bases). Germline assignment: CDR1 LGHNA and CDR2 YSLEER. The CDR3 covers 14 residues. Trimming stripped 2 bases from V and 9 bases from J, with 14 bases between. DNA for the CDR3: TGCGCCAGCAGCCAACATACAGGTACGAGTGAGCAGTTCTTC. Translation: CASSQHTGTSEQFF.

This clone appeared once. J is TRBJ1-2 and V is TRBV11-2; D is possibly TRBD1 (5 bases). Trimming shortened V by 5 bases and J by 8 bases, and 12 bases separated the two germline ends. There are 12 residues in the CDR3. CDR1 and CDR2 from the germline V gene are SGHAT and FQNNGV. This CDR3 is CASSMGPLGYTF. The CDR3 DNA follows: TGTGCCAGCAGCATGGGGCCATTGGGCTACACCTTC.

The CDR3 bases are TGTGCTAGTGCCCCAAACAGGGAAAACTATGGCTACACCTTC. Its translation: CASAPNRENYGYTF. The gene calls are TRBV12-5 and TRBJ1-2, with a possible D match to TRBD1 (6 bases). Germline V gives CDR1 LGHNT, CDR2 FRNRAP. This CDR3 is built from 14 residues. V was pared by 7 bases and J by 2 bases, with 14 bases between.

This chain joins TRBV5-1 and TRBJ1-2, with 7 bases matching TRBD1. Per germline, CDR1 SGHRS and CDR2 YFSETQ. J lost 2 bases, V lost 3 bases, and 4 bases had no gene match. The CDR3 is made up of 14 amino acids. CDR3 sequence reads: CASSSRTGNYGYTF. The CDR3 bases are TGCGCCAGCAGCTCACGGACAGGAAACTATGGCTACACCTTC.

This clone was found a few times. The chain combines TRBV7-9 with TRBJ2-1; possibly TRBD2 for D (5 bases). The CDR3 is 12 residues long. The V end lost 5 bases, the J end lost 12 bases, and 14 bases lay between the germline ends. Germline V lookup: CDR1 SEHNR, CDR2 FQNEAQ (reference sequence). CDR3 loop: CASSRTASGQFF. The CDR3 bases are TGTGCCAGCAGCAGGACTGCCTCTGGGCAGTTCTTC. Full variable domain (rest looked up from reference TRBV7-9 and TRBJ2-1): DTGVSQNPRHKITKRGQNVTFRCDPISEHNRLYWYRQTLGQGPEFLTYFQNEAQLEKSRLLSDRFSAERPKGSFSTLEIQRTEQGDSAMYLCASSRTASGQFFGPGTRLTVL.

The chain joins TRBV5-1 to TRBJ2-1; D is ambiguous. Deletions cut 4 bases from V and 10 bases from J, with 15 bases between. Germline assignment: CDR1 SGHRS and CDR2 YFSETQ. The CDR3 consists of 13 residues. CDR3 coding DNA: TGCGCCAGCAGCGGCATCAACCCCTGGGAGCAGTTCTTC. Protein sequence: CASSGINPWEQFF. Full variable domain (outside the CDR3, taken from reference TRBV5-1 and TRBJ2-1): KAGVTQTPRYLIKTRGQQVTLSCSPISGHRSVSWYQQTPGQGLQFLFEYFSETQRNKGNFPGRFSGRQFSNSRSEMNVSTLELGDSALYLCASSGINPWEQFFGPGTRLTVL.

The gene calls are TRBV14 and TRBJ1-3; perhaps TRBD1 as D (6 bases). Germline V CDR1 and CDR2: SGHDN, FVKESK. The length of the CDR3 is 14 residues. V was clipped by 6 bases and J by 4 bases, with 13 bases between them. The CDR3 loop is CASSRDRFGNTIYF. In DNA, the CDR3 is TGTGCCAGCAGTCGTGACAGGTTCGGAAACACCATATATTTT.

The V gene is TRBV5-1, the J gene TRBJ1-1; D remains ambiguous. The CDR3 has 15 residues. With 4 bases removed from V and 0 bases from J, the gap between germline ends came to 13 bases. CDR1 SGHRS and CDR2 YFSETQ come from the germline V gene. This CDR3 reads CASSPNILLNTEAFF. In DNA, the CDR3 is TGCGCCAGCAGCCCGAACATTTTGTTGAACACTGAAGCTTTCTTT.

The CDR3 here is CASSKRDRGFYEQFF. The CDR3 DNA is TGTGCCAGCAGCAAGCGGGACAGGGGGTTTTATGAGCAGTTCTTC. V is TRBV5-4 and J is TRBJ2-1, with 11 bases identical to TRBD1. The CDR3 spans 15 residues. In germline, CDR1 is SGHNT, CDR2 YYREEE (reference sequence). J was trimmed by 8 bases and V by 4 bases; bases with no gene match: 8.

In its sample, this clone was seen a few times. The gene calls are TRBV6-6 and TRBJ1-1, with 7 positions matching TRBD1. This CDR3 contains 16 residues. V was pared by 2 bases and J by 1 base, with 7 bases of the junction left unmatched. From germline, CDR1 is MNHNY and CDR2 SVGAGI (reference sequence). This CDR3 reads CASSYDLTGRNTEAFF. CDR3 DNA: TGTGCCAGCAGTTACGACCTGACAGGGCGGAACACTGAAGCTTTCTTT.

The chain is built from TRBV2 and TRBJ1-1; TRBD1 matches 8 bases. Germline V gene sequence: CDR1 SNHLY, CDR2 FYNNEI. V shed 6 bases, J shed 4 bases, and the junction held 7 bases outside the gene matches. The CDR3 runs 14 residues. The CDR3 region is CASRVQGDGTEAFF. CDR3 bases: TGTGCCAGCAGGGTACAGGGGGACGGCACTGAAGCTTTCTTT.

About this clone itself: Within the sample, other DNA sequences also encode this same CDR3. This chain uses TRBV5-6 with TRBJ2-7; no clear D gene. This CDR3 comprises 12 residues. The V gene lost 0 bases and the J gene lost 2 bases, with 3 bases spanning the gap. Per germline, CDR1 SGHDT and CDR2 YYEEEE. CDR3 protein: CASSLDTYEQYF. CDR3 nucleotide sequence: TGTGCCAGCAGCTTGGACACCTACGAGCAGTACTTC.

This rearrangement joins TRBV5-1 to TRBJ1-2; D gene uncertain. CDR1 SGHRS and CDR2 YFSETQ come from the germline V gene. The CDR3 totals 14 residues. With 0 bases removed from V and 1 base from J, the gap between germline ends came to 7 bases. The CDR3 DNA reads as TGCGCCAGCAGCTTGGACAGAGATAACTATGGCTACACCTTC. Translating it yields CASSLDRDNYGYTF.

The V gene is TRBV27, the J gene TRBJ1-2; 7 bases fit TRBD1. The V gene end was trimmed by 4 bases and the J gene end by 5 bases; junction bases not matched to a gene: 7. This CDR3 comprises 14 residues. Germline V gene lookup returns CDR1 MNHEY and CDR2 SMNVEV (reference sequence). The CDR3 loop reads CASSSSTGLYGYTF. CDR3 sequence (DNA): TGTGCCAGCAGTTCCTCGACAGGGCTTTATGGCTACACCTTC.